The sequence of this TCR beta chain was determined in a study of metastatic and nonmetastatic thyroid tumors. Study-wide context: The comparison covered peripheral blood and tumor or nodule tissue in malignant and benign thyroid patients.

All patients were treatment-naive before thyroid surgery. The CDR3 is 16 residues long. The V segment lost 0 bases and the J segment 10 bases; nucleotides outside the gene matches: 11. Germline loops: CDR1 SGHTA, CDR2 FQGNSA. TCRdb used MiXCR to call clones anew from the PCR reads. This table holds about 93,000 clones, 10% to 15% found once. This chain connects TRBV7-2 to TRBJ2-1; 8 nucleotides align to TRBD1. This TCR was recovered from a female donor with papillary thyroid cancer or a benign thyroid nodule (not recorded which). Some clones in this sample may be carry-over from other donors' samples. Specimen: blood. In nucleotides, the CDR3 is TGTGCCAGCAGCTTAGCTCCAGGGGGCCAGGGTGGGGAGCAGTTCTTC. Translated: CASSLAPGGQGGEQFF.